These 8 T cell receptor beta chains were all obtained from the same sample, sequenced in a study of beta chain features in type 1 diabetes. General study results and limits: Shorter TCRB CDR3s, moderately but significantly so, marked every one of the four CD4+ subsets in Type 1 diabetes patients.

All of the isolated RNA was reverse transcribed, so expressed TCRB transcripts were sequenced. Repertoires were generated with immunoSEQ multiplex PCR, while TCRdb's copy carries only in-frame clones and drops some. The table includes 150,000 to 200,000 clones, around 8% detected once. What these receptors recognize is not known. The sequenced material came from central memory CD4+ T cells from blood. Source of these receptors: a woman in her forties with type 1 diabetes.

This clone was observed a handful of times. The chain couples TRBV29-1 to TRBJ1-1; a weak D match, TRBD1 (5 bases). V lost 7 bases to trimming and J lost 5 bases, with 14 bases between them. CDR1 SQVTM and CDR2 ANQGSEA come from the germline V gene. This CDR3 region has 12 residues. The CDR3 DNA is TGCAGCGCCTCGGAGGGGAGGACTGAAGCTTTCTTT. Residues: CSASEGRTEAFF.

This clone was observed a few times. The rearrangement joins TRBV7-2 to TRBJ2-2; 12 positions match TRBD2. Germline V lookup: CDR1 SGHTA, CDR2 FQGNSA. The CDR3 sequence is 15 residues long. V lost 5 bases and J lost 8; bases outside the gene matches: 6. CDR3 DNA sequence: TGTGCCAGCAGCCCGGGACTAGCGGGTTCGGGGGAGCTGTTTTTT. Translating gives CASSPGLAGSGELFF.

The J gene is TRBJ1-5, the V gene TRBV7-9; D gene unclear. Trimming removed 6 bases at V and 3 bases at J, with 6 bases between. This CDR3 region has 12 residues. The germline gives CDR1 SEHNR, CDR2 FQNEAQ (reference sequence). In DNA form, the CDR3 reads TGTGCCAGCAGTTCCCTCAATCAGCCCCAGCATTTT. This sequence encodes CASSSLNQPQHF. Supplemented by reference TRBV7-9 and TRBJ1-5, the full variable domain reads DTGVSQNPRHKITKRGQNVTFRCDPISEHNRLYWYRQTLGQGPEFLTYFQNEAQLEKSRLLSDRFSAERPKGSFSTLEIQRTEQGDSAMYLCASSSLNQPQHFGDGTRLSIL.

The chain joins TRBV7-9 to TRBJ1-2; tentative D call: TRBD1 (6 bases). CDR1 SEHNR and CDR2 FQNEAQ come from the germline V gene (reference sequence). Trimming cost V 3 bases and J 8 bases, with 13 bases left between them. The CDR3 spans 13 residues. The CDR3 sequence is CASSFHRAEGYTF. CDR3 DNA: TGTGCCAGCAGCTTCCACAGGGCTGAAGGCTACACCTTC.

In its sample, this clone was seen a few times. V is TRBV28 and J is TRBJ1-2, with a possible D match to TRBD1 (5 bases). Trimming pared 7 bases from V and 6 bases from J, leaving 15 bases between. The CDR3 covers 13 residues. The V gene's germline CDR1 is MDHEN and CDR2 SYDVKM. The CDR3: CASTLLGGDGYTF. DNA of the CDR3: TGTGCCAGCACCCTCCTCGGGGGAGATGGCTACACCTTC.

The V and J genes are TRBV7-6 and TRBJ2-7, with TRBD1 matching over 11 bases. With V trimmed by 4 bases and J by 7 bases, 9 bases remained unmatched. Germline V lookup: CDR1 SGHVS, CDR2 FNYEAQ. This CDR3 region has 15 residues. CDR3 residues: CASSSRTGGLSEQYF. CDR3 coding DNA: TGTGCCAGCAGCTCTCGGACAGGGGGCCTTAGTGAGCAGTACTTC.

There are a few counts of this clone. The V call is TRBV18, the J call TRBJ2-1, with D possibly being TRBD1 (5 bases). The CDR3 runs to 14 residues. Germline CDR1 is KGHSH and CDR2 is LQKENI. V was pared by 3 bases and J by 8 bases, with 14 bases between. This CDR3 reads CASSPGQGRDEQFF. The CDR3 DNA sequence: TGTGCCAGCTCACCTGGGCAGGGTCGGGATGAGCAGTTCTTC.

This clone was observed at least ten times. The V and J genes are TRBV4-1 and TRBJ2-5; D is unclear. This CDR3 is 14 amino acids long. In germline, CDR1 is MGHRA, CDR2 YSYEKL. V shed 1 base and J shed 6 bases, with 12 bases lying between them. The CDR3 DNA follows: TGCGCCAGCAGCCAAGGTGACAACCCCAAGACCCAGTACTTC. Translation: CASSQGDNPKTQYF.